This T cell receptor (beta chain) is from a study of T cell responses to AZD1222 COVID-19 vaccine. Study in general: Second-dose intervals of approximately 4 or approximately 12 weeks were pooled.

Measured with immunoSEQ multiplex PCR; TCRdb has only the in-frame clones, and not every one. The repertoire includes 200,000 or so clones, about 94% of them detected once, and over 7.5% sits in the top ten. To note about this clone: Its antigen is unknown.

Findings of the study overall: Per reports, nearly half of all spike-specific TCRs target regions that are unmutated in variants. Most donors were white British, females outnumbered males, and clonal diversity was possibly underestimated. Increases in Spike-specific TCR breadth and depth were seen after two AZD1222 doses.

The receptor was isolated from an adult in good health. The sequencing here drew on peripheral blood, taken on day 0 of AZD1222 vaccination.

The CDR3: CATSDSLGYGYTF. As DNA, the CDR3 is TGTGCCACCAGTGACTCTTTGGGCTATGGCTACACCTTC. The chain is built from TRBV24-1 and TRBJ1-2; D gene unclear. There are 13 residues in the CDR3. Germline CDR1 is KGHDR and CDR2 is SFDVKD. Trimming shortened V by 4 bases and J by 4 bases, and 9 bases separated the two germline ends.